This TCR beta chain was obtained from a study of cytomegalovirus exposure and HLA in healthy donors. Broader study findings: Reportedly, a later analysis found an Asian-associated ancestry cluster had fewer N-insertions than the approximately 670-donor mean.

About this clone itself: The antigen remains unidentified.

The PCR had 60 Vbeta and 13 Jbeta primers. Produced via immunoSEQ multiplex PCR; TCRdb's table is partial and in-frame only. The table includes 85,000 to 100,000 clones, around four fifths detected once. V was clipped by 5 bases and J by 1 base; unmatched bases: 4. Germline-derived CDR1 and CDR2 are SEHNR and FQNEAQ (reference sequence). This CDR3 spans 15 amino acids. Sequenced: PBMCs. The sequence was obtained from a man aged 40-49 years in good health and CMV-seropositive. The chain joins TRBV7-9 to TRBJ2-3; 9 nucleotides align to TRBD2. DNA for the CDR3: TGTGCCAGCAGCCCCGGCGGGGGGGGCACAGATACGCAGTATTTT. This gives the protein CASSPGGGGTDTQYF.